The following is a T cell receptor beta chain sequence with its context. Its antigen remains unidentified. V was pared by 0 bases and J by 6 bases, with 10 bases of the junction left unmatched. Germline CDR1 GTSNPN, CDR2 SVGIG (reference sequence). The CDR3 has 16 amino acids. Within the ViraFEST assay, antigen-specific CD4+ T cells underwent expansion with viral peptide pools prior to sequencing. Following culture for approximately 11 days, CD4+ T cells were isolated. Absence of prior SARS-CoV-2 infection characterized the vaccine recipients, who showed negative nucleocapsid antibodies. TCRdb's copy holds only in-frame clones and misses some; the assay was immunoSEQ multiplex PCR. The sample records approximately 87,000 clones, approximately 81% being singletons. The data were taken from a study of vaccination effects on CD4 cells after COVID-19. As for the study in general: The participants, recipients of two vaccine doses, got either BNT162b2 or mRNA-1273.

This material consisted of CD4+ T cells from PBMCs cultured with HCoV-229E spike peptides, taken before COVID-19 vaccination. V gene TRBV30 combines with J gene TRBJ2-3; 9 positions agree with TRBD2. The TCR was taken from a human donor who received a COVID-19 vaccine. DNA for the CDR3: TGTGCCTGGAGTGTATCGGGGCGGGGGGGCTCGGATACGCAGTATTTT. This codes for CAWSVSGRGGSDTQYF.